One TCR beta chain is described in this entry. It has no known antigen specificity. No qualities accompany the bases; no much larger clone lies one base away. The sample comes from a study of cytomegalovirus exposure and HLA in healthy donors (dated by TCRdb to between 2016 and 2019). Background on the whole study: The 550 to 750 repertoires of the first cohort and the 110 or so validation repertoires were produced on the same platform, according to a later analysis. The study aimed to test whether cataloging public T cell receptors could reveal signatures of past pathogen exposure. A separate validation cohort of 90 to 150 different subjects was used in addition to the roughly 640-subject first cohort. To predict cytomegalovirus infection status, the study brought together high-throughput TCR immunosequencing, statistical association of individual TCRs with disease status, and machine learning. Study-level results and caveats: Cytomegalovirus status was reported to be diagnosed by the classifier with high specificity and sensitivity in both the original and validation cohorts. The study listed 164 TCR beta chains as associated with cytomegalovirus. According to the authors, the approach could potentially be generalized to other disease states and immunological phenotypes. Most TCR sequences were observed very rarely across donors, whereas some public TCRs were present in many individuals. In a later analysis, TCRs clustered in the first cohort were found to also tend to co-occur in the approximately 120 validation repertoires, with approximately 93% of cluster scores above 0. A later analysis lacked HLA typing for the validation cohort, so it scored co-occurrence in that cohort across all 110 or so repertoires. A few of the identified cytomegalovirus-associated TCR beta chains were confirmed in vitro to be specific for cytomegalovirus antigens.

Libraries were prepared through the immunoSEQ multiplex PCR assay. In the paper's pipeline: A statistical classification framework was built to diagnose cytomegalovirus status from the catalog of TCR beta chain sequences. Imported from immuneACCESS, the table was reduced by TCRdb to in-frame sequences with V and J called. These copies leave out some clones; in studies compared against another copy, an unresolved V gene accounts for under half, and the cause of the remainder is not known. For V, J and clone size, that table is used; D and trimming come from the DNA. This sample has about 150,000 clones in its table, and 70% to 90% of those were observed once. Roughly 1.9% of the sample belongs to the ten largest clones. Donors formed part of the validation cohort, which comprised about 130 subjects and was distinct from the first cohort of 690 or so subjects. Inclusive of the bounding cysteine and phenylalanine, the CDR3 is 14 residues long. Kept here is only the CDR3 DNA, which spans 42 bases and is read in frame from base 1. Relative to germline, V is missing 1 base and J is missing 2 bases, with 2 bases of the junction outside any gene match. From the germline V gene, CDR1 is MGHRA and CDR2 is YSYEKL.

The sequence came from a human donor in good health. Here the chain combines TRBV4-1 and TRBJ2-7, and 7 bases in between align with TRBD2. Source material: PBMCs. The nucleotide sequence reads as follows: TGCGCCAGCAGCCAAGCCGCGGGAGCCTACGAGCAGTACTTC. Translation gives CASSQAAGAYEQYF.